Presented here are 21 T cell receptor beta chains from one specimen sequenced in a study of human T cells and chemical hapten exposure. The sample's time point: pre-sensitization, week 0. Treatment reported: therapeutic diphenylcyclopropenone sensitization with weekly scalp DPC. TCRdb used MiXCR to reprocess the RACE reads, holding one entry per CDR3 protein. The sample carries 250,000 or so distinct CDR3 sequences, roughly 8% recorded once. The source was whole blood, collected in connection with sensitization to the hapten diphenylcyclopropenone (DPC). All receptors derive from a man aged 18-30 years with alopecia areata. Some clones in this sample may be carry-over from other donors' samples.

The chain employs TRBV10-3 and TRBJ2-3; possible D gene TRBD1, 5 bases. V was clipped by 3 bases and J by 2 bases, with 18 bases between them. Germline V gene data show CDR1 as ENHRY and CDR2 as SYGVKD. The CDR3 length is 17 residues. In nucleotides, the CDR3 is TGTGCCATCAGTGATGGTAAGGGGCCAACCAACACAGATACGCAGTATTTT. This encodes CAISDGKGPTNTDTQYF.

The chain is built from TRBV5-1 and TRBJ1-2, with D maybe TRBD1 (6 bases). The CDR3 sequence is 17 residues long. CDR1 is SGHRS, CDR2 YFSETQ, per germline. The germline V and J ends were trimmed by 0 bases and 3 bases, with 18 bases remaining between them. The CDR3, as DNA: TGCGCCAGCAGCTTGGCCATCACAAGGACAGAGGACTATGGCTACACCTTC. Translated, it gives CASSLAITRTEDYGYTF. Full variable domain (remainder filled in from reference TRBV5-1 and TRBJ1-2): KAGVTQTPRYLIKTRGQQVTLSCSPISGHRSVSWYQQTPGQGLQFLFEYFSETQRNKGNFPGRFSGRQFSNSRSEMNVSTLELGDSALYLCASSLAITRTEDYGYTFGSGTRLTVV.

The chain has TRBV5-4 and TRBJ1-2; no clear D gene. CDR3 size: 10 residues. Trimming stripped 4 bases from V and 8 bases from J, with 6 bases between. Germline V gives CDR1 SGHNT, CDR2 YYREEE (reference sequence). In nucleotides, the CDR3 is TGTGCCAGCAGCAGACCGGGCTACACCTTC. Translation: CASSRPGYTF.

The J gene is TRBJ2-7, the V gene TRBV20-1, with 9 bases that match TRBD2. CDR1 and CDR2 (germline): DFQATT, SNEGSKA (reference sequence). Trimming took 1 base from V and 4 from J; bases not matched to a gene: 5. The CDR3 is 14 amino acids. The DNA of the CDR3 is TGCAGTGCTAGAGTCGTTAGCGGGGGTTACGAGCAGTACTTC. Translated: CSARVVSGGYEQYF.

The table lists this clonotype with a few counts. This chain joins TRBV2 and TRBJ2-6, with D perhaps TRBD1 (6 bases). The CDR3 extends over 16 amino acids. CDR1 SNHLY and CDR2 FYNNEI come from the germline V gene. Deletions cut 5 bases from V and 5 bases from J, with 16 bases between. Here the CDR3 DNA reads TGTGCCAGCAGTTTGAGCAGACAGGCAAGGGCCAACGTCCTGACTTTC. This sequence encodes CASSLSRQARANVLTF.

This chain joins TRBV3-1 and TRBJ2-1; 14 bases align to TRBD2. There are 14 residues in the CDR3. The V and J ends lost 1 base and 11 bases, in that order; junction bases with no gene match: 1. Germline CDR1 is LGHDT and CDR2 is YNNKEL (reference sequence). For the CDR3, the DNA is TGTGCCAGCAGCCAAGGGACTAGCGGGGGGAAGCAGTTCTTC. It is translated as CASSQGTSGGKQFF.

This clonotype showed up just a few times. This chain joins TRBV7-9 and TRBJ2-5, with D unclear. The CDR3 sequence is 17 residues long. The germline V gene encodes CDR1 SEHNR and CDR2 FQNEAQ (reference sequence). V dropped 5 bases and J dropped 5 bases, with 24 bases sitting between them. The CDR3 nucleotides are TGTGCCAGCAGCCCGGAAATTGGGCACCTAGAATGGGAGACCCAGTACTTC. Translating gives CASSPEIGHLEWETQYF.

A note on this clonotype: A much larger clone is a single base away; this may be a read error. V is TRBV3-1 and J is TRBJ2-7; 8 bases line up with TRBD1. The CDR3 runs to 15 residues. CDR1 and CDR2 (germline): LGHDT, YNNKEL (reference sequence). The DNA for the CDR3 is TGTGTCAGCAGCCAAGACCGGACAGGGCTTTACGAGCAGTACTTC. Its translation: CVSSQDRTGLYEQYF.

This chain joins TRBV7-9 and TRBJ2-6, with D unresolved. The V end was cut by 5 bases, the J end by 0 bases, with 14 bases between. The CDR3 consists of 17 residues. Germline V gene data show CDR1 as SEHNR and CDR2 as FQNEAQ (reference sequence). The CDR3 nucleotides are TGTGCCAGCAGCCCCTGGACCGCAGACTCTGGGGCCAACGTCCTGACTTTC. This codes for CASSPWTADSGANVLTF. The full variable domain, completed using reference TRBV7-9 and TRBJ2-6, is DTGVSQNPRHKITKRGQNVTFRCDPISEHNRLYWYRQTLGQGPEFLTYFQNEAQLEKSRLLSDRFSAERPKGSFSTLEIQRTEQGDSAMYLCASSPWTADSGANVLTFGAGSRLTVL.

This clonotype has a handful of counts. The gene calls are TRBV20-1 and TRBJ2-1; D could derive from TRBD1 or TRBD2 (6 bases each). Looked up from germline, CDR1 is DFQATT and CDR2 is SNEGSKA (reference sequence). This CDR3 comprises 16 residues. The V gene lost 3 bases and the J gene lost 7 bases, with 22 bases spanning the gap. The CDR3 bases are TGCAGTGCTAGCAAGGGGGGAAGTCCCCTTTTTAATGAGCAGTTCTTC. It codes for CSASKGGSPLFNEQFF.

V usage is TRBV6-2 or TRBV6-3 and J usage is TRBJ2-1, with D possibly TRBD1 on 5 matching bases. The germline V gene encodes CDR1 MNHEY and CDR2 SVGEGT. Trimming removed 0 bases from V and 9 bases from J, with 18 bases in between. The length of the CDR3 is 16 residues. The CDR3 coding sequence is TGTGCCAGCAGTTACTCGTTCCAGGGCCCGCGTGGTGAGCAGTTCTTC. Translated: CASSYSFQGPRGEQFF.

In this sample, this clonotype turned up a few times. As DNA, the CDR3 is TGTGCCAGCAGCTTCTCATTAGCGGGGGGCGGCCAAGAGACCCAGTACTTC. Protein product: CASSFSLAGGGQETQYF. The rearrangement links TRBV7-6 to TRBJ2-5, with 10 bases identical to TRBD2. Trimming at V came to 3 bases and at J to 1 base, leaving 8 bases not matched to a gene. Germline CDR1 reads SGHVS; CDR2 reads FNYEAQ. CDR3 length: 17 residues.

The chain carries TRBV7-8 and TRBJ1-4; D not resolved. Between the trimmed V and J ends, which lost 0 bases and 8 bases, there was a span of 19 bases. CDR3 length: 17 amino acids. Germline V gene sequence: CDR1 SGHVS, CDR2 FQNEAQ. CDR3 loop: CASSLAMHREEKEKLFF. As DNA, the CDR3 is TGTGCCAGCAGCTTAGCGATGCACCGGGAGGAAAAAGAAAAACTGTTTTTT.

This clonotype was recorded at least ten times. The J gene is TRBJ2-5, the V gene TRBV7-9; 10 bases line up with TRBD1. Germline V CDR1 and CDR2: SEHNR, FQNEAQ (reference sequence). This CDR3 spans 15 amino acids. V lost 5 bases to trimming and J lost 5 bases; unmatched junction nucleotides: 8. The CDR3 sequence is CASSRGSDRGETQYF. As DNA, the CDR3 is TGTGCCAGCAGCCGAGGATCGGACAGGGGGGAGACCCAGTACTTC.

This clonotype has only a few counts. V gene TRBV5-1 combines with J gene TRBJ1-1; perhaps TRBD1 as D (6 bases). Germline values: CDR1 SGHRS, CDR2 YFSETQ. The CDR3 loop spans 13 amino acids. The V end lost 3 bases, the J end lost 4 bases, and 10 bases lay between the germline ends. The CDR3 loop is CASSSTGFTEAFF. CDR3 coding DNA: TGCGCCAGCAGCTCAACAGGGTTCACTGAAGCTTTCTTT. Full variable domain (remainder filled in from reference TRBV5-1 and TRBJ1-1): KAGVTQTPRYLIKTRGQQVTLSCSPISGHRSVSWYQQTPGQGLQFLFEYFSETQRNKGNFPGRFSGRQFSNSRSEMNVSTLELGDSALYLCASSSTGFTEAFFGQGTRLTVV.

This clonotype showed up many times. This chain uses TRBV12-3 or TRBV12-4 with TRBJ1-2; TRBD1 matches 7 bases. This CDR3 spans 13 amino acids. After removal of 1 base from V and 4 bases from J, the junction contained 0 bases not matched to a gene. The CDR3 nucleotides read TGTGCCAGCAGTTTAGGGGACAGCTATGGCTACACCTTC. Translating gives CASSLGDSYGYTF.

This clonotype was detected a few times. This chain links TRBV6-5 with TRBJ2-3; 7 bases map to TRBD2. CDR1 and CDR2 from the germline V gene are MNHEY and SVGAGI. V was pared by 8 bases and J by 0 bases, with 5 bases of the junction left unmatched. The CDR3 is 14 amino acids. The CDR3 DNA reads as TGTGCCAGCGCCGCTAGCGGCAGCACAGATACGCAGTATTTT. Its protein is CASAASGSTDTQYF.

The chain recombines TRBV11-2 with TRBJ1-3; maybe TRBD1 (6 bases). The CDR3 covers 15 residues. Trimming pared 4 bases from V and 4 bases from J, leaving 14 bases between. Germline-derived CDR1 and CDR2 are SGHAT and FQNNGV. The CDR3 sequence is CASSSYREIGNTIYF. CDR3 DNA sequence: TGTGCCAGCAGCTCCTACAGGGAAATAGGAAACACCATATATTTT.

This clonotype was seen more than once but under ten times. A much larger clone differs from this one at a single base, so this may be a read error. This sequence joins TRBV7-2 and TRBJ2-3, with D perhaps matching TRBD1 (6 bases). The CDR3 runs 14 residues. Germline V gene lookup returns CDR1 SGHTA and CDR2 FQGNSA. CDR3 sequence reads: CVSSPDRWPDTQYF. For the CDR3, the DNA is TGTGTCAGCAGCCCCGACAGGTGGCCAGATACGCAGTATTTT. Using reference TRBV7-2 and TRBJ2-3 for the parts outside the CDR3, the full variable domain is GAGVSQSPSNKVTEKGKDVELRCDPISGHTALYWYRQSLGQGLEFLIYFQGNSAPDKSGLPSDRFSAERTGGSVSTLTIQRTQQEDSAVYLCVSSPDRWPDTQYFGPGTRLTVL.

The rearrangement joins TRBV14 to TRBJ2-7, with 8 bases fitting TRBD2. CDR1 is SGHDN and CDR2 is FVKESK in the germline V gene. The CDR3 totals 16 residues. Trimming at V came to 2 bases and at J to 1 base, leaving 7 bases not matched to a gene. CDR3 in DNA: TGTGCCAGCAGCCAAACAGCGGGGGCCGAATCCTACGAGCAGTACTTC. Its translation: CASSQTAGAESYEQYF.

The V call is TRBV10-3, the J call TRBJ2-7; D may be TRBD2 (6 bases). The germline V gene has CDR1 ENHRY and CDR2 SYGVKD. V was clipped by 8 bases and J by 6 bases, with 17 bases between them. The CDR3 runs to 13 residues. The CDR3 region has the DNA TGTGCCATCCTCGCGCCACCGGGGGTCGAGCAGTACTTC. This sequence encodes CAILAPPGVEQYF.